This T cell receptor beta chain originates from a study of T cell responses to AZD1222 COVID-19 vaccine. The data were produced by immunoSEQ multiplex PCR, yet TCRdb's version contains in-frame clones alone and is incomplete. This sample yields about 77,000 clones, of which more than 85% are seen a single time; roughly 5.1% belongs to the top ten. Combined were second doses at about 4 or about 12 weeks. This receptor was obtained from an adult who received the AZD1222 COVID-19 vaccine. The specimen comprised peripheral blood, sampled 28 days after the second AZD1222 dose.

The CDR3 coding sequence is TGTGCCAGCAGCCAGGAAGACACGGAGAACACTGAAGCTTTCTTT. Translation: CASSQEDTENTEAFF. The chain recombines TRBV14 with TRBJ1-1; D is undetermined. From germline, CDR1 is SGHDN and CDR2 FVKESK. CDR3 length equals 15 residues. V lost 3 bases and J 1 base, leaving 12 bases between the germline ends.